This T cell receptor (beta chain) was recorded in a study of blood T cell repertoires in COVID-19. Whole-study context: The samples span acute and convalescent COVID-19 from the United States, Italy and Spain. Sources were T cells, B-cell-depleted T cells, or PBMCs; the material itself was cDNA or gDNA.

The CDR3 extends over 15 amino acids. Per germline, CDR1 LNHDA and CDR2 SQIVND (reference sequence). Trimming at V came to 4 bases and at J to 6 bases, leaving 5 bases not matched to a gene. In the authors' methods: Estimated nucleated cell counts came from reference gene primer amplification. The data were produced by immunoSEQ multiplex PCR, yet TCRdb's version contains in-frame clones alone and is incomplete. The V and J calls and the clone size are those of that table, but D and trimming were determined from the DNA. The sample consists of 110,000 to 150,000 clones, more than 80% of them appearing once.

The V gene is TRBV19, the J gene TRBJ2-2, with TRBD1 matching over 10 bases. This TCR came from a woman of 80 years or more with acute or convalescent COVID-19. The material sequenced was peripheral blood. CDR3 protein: CASSRTGGSPGELFF. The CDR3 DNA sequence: TGTGCCAGTAGTAGGACAGGGGGAAGCCCCGGGGAGCTGTTTTTT.